The 12 T cell receptor beta chains listed next were all sequenced from one sample in a study of blood T cell repertoires in COVID-19. Assay used: immunoSEQ multiplex PCR; TCRdb lists only in-frame clones, some missing. The data contain around 200,000 clones, 86% of them singletons. Sequenced sample: peripheral blood. These receptors all come from a man at least 80 years old with acute or convalescent COVID-19.

The chain recombines TRBV3-1 (or the pseudogene TRBV3-2) with TRBJ1-5; D ambiguous. The CDR3 runs 16 residues. Germline loops: CDR1 LGHDT, CDR2 YNNKEL (reference sequence). The V end was cut by 1 base, the J end by 0 bases, with 10 bases between. CDR3 sequence (DNA): TGTGCCAGCAGCCAAGGGCCGTTAAATAGCAATCAGCCCCAGCATTTT. The encoded protein is CASSQGPLNSNQPQHF.

V usage is TRBV7-3 and J usage is TRBJ1-2, with D maybe TRBD1 (5 bases). Trimming pared 2 bases from V and 4 bases from J, leaving 14 bases between. The CDR3 sequence is 15 residues long. CDR1 is SGHTA, CDR2 FQGTGA, per germline. The CDR3 DNA sequence: TGTGCCAGCAGCTTAGGTTCAGGGCAGGGCTATGGCTACACCTTC. Its protein product is CASSLGSGQGYGYTF.

The chain employs TRBV7-3 and TRBJ2-1; D ambiguous. This CDR3 region has 16 residues. From germline, CDR1 is SGHTA and CDR2 FQGTGA. The V end was cut by 6 bases, the J end by 0 bases, with 15 bases between. Written as DNA, the CDR3 is TGTGCCAGCAGTCAAAATCTAGTATTCTCCTACAATGAGCAGTTCTTC. Protein: CASSQNLVFSYNEQFF.

The gene calls are TRBV7-8 and TRBJ1-4; D remains ambiguous. The length of the CDR3 is 12 residues. CDR1 is SGHVS, CDR2 FQNEAQ, per germline. Trimming stripped 5 bases from V and 8 bases from J, with 9 bases between. The CDR3 region has the DNA TGTGCCAGCAGCCCTCGGTGGGAAAAACTGTTTTTT. Amino acids: CASSPRWEKLFF.

In DNA, the CDR3 is TGCGCCAGCAGCCAAGCACCGGGACAGGGTTCCGGGGAGCTGTTTTTT. This encodes CASSQAPGQGSGELFF. This chain connects TRBV4-1 to TRBJ2-2; 9 bases match TRBD1. This CDR3 is 16 amino acids long. The germline CDR1 and CDR2 sequences are MGHRA and YSYEKL. Trimming removed 1 base from V and 6 bases from J; junction bases left unmatched: 6.

The genes are TRBV5-8 and TRBJ1-4; TRBD1 matches 10 bases. Germline-derived CDR1 and CDR2 are SGHTS and YDEGEE. This CDR3 contains 14 residues. Trimming cost V 4 bases and J 10 bases; bases outside gene matches: 7. The CDR3 sequence: CASSRRDRGGKLFF. As DNA, the CDR3 is TGTGCCAGCAGCCGCCGGGACAGGGGAGGAAAACTGTTTTTT.

The gene calls are TRBV19 and TRBJ1-3; TRBD1 might be the D (5 bases). Trimming removed 6 bases at V and 4 bases at J, with 13 bases between. This CDR3 is 14 amino acids long. Germline V lookup: CDR1 LNHDA, CDR2 SQIVND (reference sequence). DNA for the CDR3: TGTGCCAGTAGGACACAGGTATACGGAAACACCATATATTTT. Its protein product is CASRTQVYGNTIYF.

The chain employs TRBV24-1 and TRBJ2-1, with TRBD2 identical over 12 bases. V was pared by 4 bases and J by 12 bases, with 12 bases of the junction left unmatched. The CDR3 is made up of 16 amino acids. Germline-derived CDR1 and CDR2 are KGHDR and SFDVKD. CDR3 sequence reads: CATSESGTSGSLGQFF. CDR3 bases: TGTGCCACCAGTGAATCCGGGACTAGCGGGTCTTTAGGGCAGTTCTTC.

V is TRBV6-5 and J is TRBJ1-5, with TRBD1 identical over 7 bases. V lost 10 bases to trimming and J lost 11 bases; unmatched junction nucleotides: 11. The CDR3 runs to 12 residues. Per the germline V gene, CDR1 is MNHEY and CDR2 is SVGAGI. This CDR3 reads CAIGTVGGAQHF. DNA for the CDR3: TGTGCCATTGGGACAGTTGGAGGTGCCCAGCATTTT.

The rearrangement links TRBV5-6 to TRBJ2-6; 10 positions match TRBD2. Germline V gene data show CDR1 as SGHDT and CDR2 as YYEEEE. The length of the CDR3 is 19 residues. V dropped 4 bases and J dropped 2; count of bases not matched to a gene: 12. CDR3 region: CASSGRAGGPFPGANVLTF. Written as DNA, the CDR3 is TGTGCCAGCAGCGGACGAGCGGGAGGGCCCTTCCCTGGGGCCAACGTCCTGACTTTC.

In its sample, this clone was seen once. The CDR3 protein is CAWTEVTGELFF. The CDR3 DNA reads as TGTGCCTGGACGGAGGTCACCGGGGAGCTGTTTTTT. V usage is TRBV30 and J usage is TRBJ2-2; weak D call: TRBD2 (5 bases). CDR1 is GTSNPN, CDR2 SVGIG, per germline (reference sequence). Trimming left V 4 bases short and J 4 bases short, with 7 bases between. The CDR3 runs 12 residues.

In this sample, this clone turned up once. The V and J genes are TRBV6-2 or TRBV6-3 and TRBJ2-1; D perhaps matches TRBD2 (5 bases). Trimming left V 7 bases short and J 4 bases short, with 20 bases between. The length of the CDR3 is 16 residues. Germline lookup yields CDR1 MNHEY and CDR2 SVGEGT. This CDR3 is CASTPPGSGGYNEQFF. CDR3 sequence (DNA): TGTGCCAGCACCCCTCCCGGGTCCGGAGGTTACAATGAGCAGTTCTTC.